One and the same sample provided the 12 T cell receptor beta chains below, sequenced in a study of T cells after yellow fever vaccination. MiXCR, run by TCRdb on the 5' RACE reads, gives a single entry per CDR3 protein. This table has 250,000 to 400,000 distinct CDR3 sequences, over 4% appearing once. Material: PBMCs, obtained 5 days after the yellow fever booster vaccination. The source is a young man who received the YFV17D yellow fever vaccine.

A few counts support this clonotype. The chain employs TRBV4-1 and TRBJ2-3; TRBD1 might be the D (5 bases). V lost 3 bases to trimming and J lost 3 bases, with 13 bases between them. The CDR3 runs to 15 residues. Germline CDR1 and CDR2: MGHRA and YSYEKL. For the CDR3, the DNA is TGCGCCAGCAGCCATTGGGGCGAGGAAACAGATACGCAGTATTTT. It is translated as CASSHWGEETDTQYF.

This chain uses TRBV24-1 with TRBJ2-7, with 9 positions matching TRBD1. J gave up 6 bases and V 4 bases, and 3 bases lay outside the gene matches. The CDR3 loop spans 13 amino acids. Germline assignment: CDR1 KGHDR and CDR2 SFDVKD. CDR3 amino acids: CATSEGDRAEQYV. The CDR3 DNA sequence: TGTGCCACCAGTGAGGGGGACAGGGCCGAGCAGTACGTC.

The sample holds a few counts of this clonotype. The chain joins TRBV7-9 to TRBJ1-1; D not resolved. This CDR3 region has 12 residues. CDR1 and CDR2 from the germline V gene are SEHNR and FQNEAQ (reference sequence). V lost 2 bases to trimming and J lost 7 bases, with 8 bases between them. CDR3 region: CASSLIPNEAFF. In nucleotides, the CDR3 is TGTGCCAGCAGCTTAATACCGAATGAAGCTTTCTTT.

The chain employs TRBV6-6 and TRBJ1-2; D is uncertain. From germline, CDR1 is MNHNY and CDR2 SVGAGI (reference sequence). The V gene lost 6 bases and the J gene lost 2 bases, with 7 bases spanning the gap. There are 12 residues in the CDR3. CDR3 nucleotide sequence: TGTGCCAGCAGGGGAAGGAACTATGGCTACACCTTC. This translates into CASRGRNYGYTF.

This clonotype was seen only a few times. This sequence joins TRBV11-2 and TRBJ1-2; no reliable D call. Germline CDR1 reads SGHAT; CDR2 reads FQNNGV. The CDR3 is 15 residues long. V gave up 5 bases and J gave up 1 base, with 14 bases separating them. In DNA form, the CDR3 reads TGTGCCAGCAGCCGACTCAAGGGCGATAACTATGGCTACACCTTC. It codes for CASSRLKGDNYGYTF.

The gene calls are TRBV5-1 and TRBJ1-2, with D unclear. Per the germline V gene, CDR1 is SGHRS and CDR2 is YFSETQ. The CDR3 runs 15 residues. V dropped 4 bases and J dropped 6 bases, with 19 bases sitting between them. CDR3 nucleotides: TGCGCCAGCAGCGAAGGTAATAGGGCAGCGAATGGCTACACCTTC. This encodes CASSEGNRAANGYTF.

This clonotype was seen more than once but under ten times. This chain connects TRBV6-1 to TRBJ1-5, with unresolved D. Germline V lookup: CDR1 MNHNS, CDR2 SASEGT. CDR3 length: 16 amino acids. Trimming cost V 2 bases and J 2 bases, with 13 bases left between them. The CDR3 region is CASSESGGSGNQPQHF. The CDR3 nucleotides are TGTGCCAGCAGTGAATCAGGCGGATCGGGCAATCAGCCCCAGCATTTT.

The chain is built from TRBV7-6 and TRBJ2-3, with unresolved D. V was clipped by 4 bases and J by 1 base, with 12 bases between them. Germline values: CDR1 SGHVS, CDR2 FNYEAQ. This CDR3 is built from 15 residues. This CDR3 is CASSSNLERTDTQYF. The CDR3 DNA sequence: TGTGCCAGCAGCTCTAACCTGGAACGCACAGATACGCAGTATTTT.

This clonotype appeared many times. The chain carries TRBV11-2 and TRBJ2-5; D unclear. The CDR3 spans 13 residues. Germline V gene data show CDR1 as SGHAT and CDR2 as FQNNGV. Trimming removed 3 bases from V and 2 bases from J, with 7 bases in between. Written as DNA, the CDR3 is TGTGCCAGCAGCTTTTCCGTGCAAGAGACCCAGTACTTC. Translating gives CASSFSVQETQYF.

This clonotype was seen at least ten times. This chain links TRBV20-1 with TRBJ1-2; D unresolved. This CDR3 is 14 amino acids long. Germline values: CDR1 DFQATT, CDR2 SNEGSKA (reference sequence). The V and J ends lost 1 base and 4 bases respectively, with 13 bases between them. CDR3: CSARAETVLYGYTF. In DNA, the CDR3 is TGCAGTGCTAGAGCCGAAACAGTCCTCTATGGCTACACCTTC.

The V and J genes are TRBV4-2 and TRBJ1-1; D call uncertain. The CDR3 loop spans 11 amino acids. Trimming cost V 10 bases and J 0 bases, with 6 bases left between them. Germline lookup yields CDR1 LGHNA and CDR2 YNFKEQ. CDR3 in amino acids: CATALNTEAFF. As DNA, the CDR3 is TGTGCCACCGCATTGAACACTGAAGCTTTCTTT.

This clonotype was counted many times. CDR3 nucleotide sequence: TGTGCCAGCAGCTCGAGACCATCTTTGGCCCACAATGAGCAGTTCTTC. Its translation: CASSSRPSLAHNEQFF. This chain joins TRBV7-2 and TRBJ2-1, with D unclear. The germline V gene encodes CDR1 SGHTA and CDR2 FQGNSA. CDR3 size: 16 residues. V dropped 4 bases and J dropped 5 bases, with 18 bases sitting between them. The complete variable domain, with remaining parts taken from reference TRBV7-2 and TRBJ2-1, reads GAGVSQSPSNKVTEKGKDVELRCDPISGHTALYWYRQSLGQGLEFLIYFQGNSAPDKSGLPSDRFSAERTGGSVSTLTIQRTQQEDSAVYLCASSSRPSLAHNEQFFGPGTRLTVL.